This T cell receptor beta chain was identified during a study of OX40 agonist ivuxolimab in advanced cancers. Whole-study context: Eligibility admitted prior anti-PD-1, anti-PD-L1 or anti-CTLA-4 therapy; roughly 37% had some. Study-wide results and limits: Clonal expansion by week 6 occurred in CD4+ and CD8+ blood T cells (at 0.1 to 3.0 mg/kg). Which antigen the expanded peripheral T cells recognized is unknown.

Concerning this clone itself: Antigen specificity is unknown.

Sequenced by immunoSEQ multiplex PCR; TCRdb stores in-frame clones only, minus some. Among more than 20,000 clones listed, 88% were seen once. Per the germline V gene, CDR1 is KGHSH and CDR2 is LQKENI. This CDR3 region has 15 residues. V shed 4 bases and J 0 bases; nucleotides not matched to a gene: 2. Anyone with autoimmune disease history or systemic immunosuppression was excluded. The sequence was obtained from an adult with an advanced solid tumor such as melanoma, head and neck, liver or kidney cancer. The source was CD4+ or CD8+ T cells sorted from blood, collected in a trial of the OX40 agonist ivuxolimab. The chain recombines TRBV18 with TRBJ2-2, with 7 bases that match TRBD1. CDR3 DNA sequence: TGTGCCAGCTCACAGGGACAGACGAACACCGGGGAGCTGTTTTTT. Residues: CASSQGQTNTGELFF.